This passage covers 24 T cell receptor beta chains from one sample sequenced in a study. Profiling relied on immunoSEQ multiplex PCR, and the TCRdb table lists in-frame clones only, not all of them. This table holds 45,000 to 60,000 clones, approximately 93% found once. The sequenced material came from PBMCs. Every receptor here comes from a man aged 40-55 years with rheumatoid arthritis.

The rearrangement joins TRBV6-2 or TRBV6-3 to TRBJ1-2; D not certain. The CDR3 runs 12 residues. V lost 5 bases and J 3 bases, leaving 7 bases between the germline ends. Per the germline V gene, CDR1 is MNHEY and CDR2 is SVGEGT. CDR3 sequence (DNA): TGTGCCAGCAGTGGGGTCGACTATGGCTACACCTTC. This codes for CASSGVDYGYTF.

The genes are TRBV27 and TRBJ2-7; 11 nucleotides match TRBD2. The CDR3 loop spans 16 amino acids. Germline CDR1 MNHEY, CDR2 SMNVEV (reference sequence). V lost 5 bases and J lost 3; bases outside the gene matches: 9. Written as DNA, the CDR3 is TGTGCCAGCAGTATCTCAACTAGCGGGGGTATCTACGAGCAGTACTTC. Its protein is CASSISTSGGIYEQYF.

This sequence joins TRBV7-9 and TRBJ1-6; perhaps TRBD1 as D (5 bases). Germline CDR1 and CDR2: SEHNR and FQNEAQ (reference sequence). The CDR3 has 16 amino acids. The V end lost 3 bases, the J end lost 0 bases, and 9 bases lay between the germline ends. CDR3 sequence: CASSLGQSSYNSPLHF. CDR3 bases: TGTGCCAGCAGCTTGGGGCAGAGCTCCTATAATTCACCCCTCCACTTT.

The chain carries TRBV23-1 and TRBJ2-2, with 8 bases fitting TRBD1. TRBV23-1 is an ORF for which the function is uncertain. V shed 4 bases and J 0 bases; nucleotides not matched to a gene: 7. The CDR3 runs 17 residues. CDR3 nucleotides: TGCGCCAGCAGTCGGCCGCAGGGGGCCGCGAACACCGGGGAGCTGTTTTTT. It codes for CASSRPQGAANTGELFF.

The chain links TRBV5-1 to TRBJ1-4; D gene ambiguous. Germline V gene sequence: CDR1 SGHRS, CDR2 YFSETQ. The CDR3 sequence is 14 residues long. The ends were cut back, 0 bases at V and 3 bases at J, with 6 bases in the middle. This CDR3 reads CASSLAGSNEKLFF. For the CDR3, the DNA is TGCGCCAGCAGCTTGGCCGGCTCTAATGAAAAACTGTTTTTT.

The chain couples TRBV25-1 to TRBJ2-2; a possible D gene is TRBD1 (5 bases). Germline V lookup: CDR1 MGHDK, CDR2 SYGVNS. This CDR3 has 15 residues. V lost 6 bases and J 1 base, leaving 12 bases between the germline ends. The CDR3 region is CASSPTGLNTGELFF. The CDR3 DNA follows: TGTGCCAGCAGCCCTACAGGTCTGAACACCGGGGAGCTGTTTTTT.

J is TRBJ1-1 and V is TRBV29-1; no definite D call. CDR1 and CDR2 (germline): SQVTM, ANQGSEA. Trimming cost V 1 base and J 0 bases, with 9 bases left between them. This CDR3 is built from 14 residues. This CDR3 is CSVEVSGMNTEAFF. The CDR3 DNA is TGCAGCGTTGAAGTTAGTGGTATGAACACTGAAGCTTTCTTT.

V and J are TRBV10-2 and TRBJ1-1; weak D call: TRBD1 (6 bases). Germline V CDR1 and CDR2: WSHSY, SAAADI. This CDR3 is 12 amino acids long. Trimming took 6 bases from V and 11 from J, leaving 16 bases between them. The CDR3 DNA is TGCGCCAGCAGCCTACTGGACAGCCGCGCTTTCTTT. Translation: CASSLLDSRAFF.

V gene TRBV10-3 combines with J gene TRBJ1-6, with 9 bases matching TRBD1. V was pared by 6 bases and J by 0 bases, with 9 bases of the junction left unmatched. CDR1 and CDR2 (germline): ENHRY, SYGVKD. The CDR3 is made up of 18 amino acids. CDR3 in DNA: TGTGCCATCAGCTCACAGGGGGCCTTTAGCTCCTATAATTCACCCCTCCACTTT. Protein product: CAISSQGAFSSYNSPLHF.

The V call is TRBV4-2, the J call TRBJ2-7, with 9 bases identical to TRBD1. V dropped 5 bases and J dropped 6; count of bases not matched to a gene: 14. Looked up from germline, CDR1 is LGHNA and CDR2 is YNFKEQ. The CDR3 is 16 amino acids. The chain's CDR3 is CASSSSVRDRAVEQYF. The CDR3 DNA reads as TGTGCCAGCAGCTCTTCGGTCCGGGACAGGGCGGTCGAGCAGTACTTC.

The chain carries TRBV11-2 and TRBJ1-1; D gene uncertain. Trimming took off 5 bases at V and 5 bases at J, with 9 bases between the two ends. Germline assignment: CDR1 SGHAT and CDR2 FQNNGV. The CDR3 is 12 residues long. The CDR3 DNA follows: TGTGCCAGCAGCCGGCAGGTGACTGAAGCTTTCTTT. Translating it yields CASSRQVTEAFF. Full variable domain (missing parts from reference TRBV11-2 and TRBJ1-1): EAGVAQSPRYKIIEKRQSVAFWCNPISGHATLYWYQQILGQGPKLLIQFQNNGVVDDSQLPKDRFSAERLKGVDSTLKIQPAKLEDSAVYLCASSRQVTEAFFGQGTRLTVV.

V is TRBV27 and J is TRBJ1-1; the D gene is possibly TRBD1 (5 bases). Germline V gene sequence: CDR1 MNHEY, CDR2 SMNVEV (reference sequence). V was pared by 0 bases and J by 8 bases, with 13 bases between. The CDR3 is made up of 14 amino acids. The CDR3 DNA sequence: TGTGCCAGCAGTTTATCGAACAGGCGGGGCGAAGCTTTCTTT. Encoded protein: CASSLSNRRGEAFF.

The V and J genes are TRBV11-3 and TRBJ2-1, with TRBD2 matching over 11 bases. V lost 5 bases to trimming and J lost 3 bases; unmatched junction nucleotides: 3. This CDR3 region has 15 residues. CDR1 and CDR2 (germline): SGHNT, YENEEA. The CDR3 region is CASSLGTSGYNEQFF. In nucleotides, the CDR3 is TGTGCCAGCAGCCTAGGGACTAGCGGCTACAATGAGCAGTTCTTC.

The CDR3 DNA follows: TGTGCCAGCAGCCAGGGAGCGGGAGACTTCAATGAGCAGTTCTTC. Its protein is CASSQGAGDFNEQFF. The V and J genes are TRBV3-1 (or the pseudogene TRBV3-2) and TRBJ2-1; TRBD2 matches at 8 bases. Germline CDR1 is LGHDT and CDR2 is YNNKEL (reference sequence). This CDR3 has 15 residues. The junction had 7 bases not matched to a gene; V was cut back by 3 bases and J by 6 bases.

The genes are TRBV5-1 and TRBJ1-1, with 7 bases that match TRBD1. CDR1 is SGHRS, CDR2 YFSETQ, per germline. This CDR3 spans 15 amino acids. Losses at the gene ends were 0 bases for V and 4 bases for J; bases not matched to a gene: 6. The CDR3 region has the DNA TGCGCCAGCAGCTTGGGGGAACAGGGGTCCACTGAAGCTTTCTTT. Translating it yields CASSLGEQGSTEAFF.

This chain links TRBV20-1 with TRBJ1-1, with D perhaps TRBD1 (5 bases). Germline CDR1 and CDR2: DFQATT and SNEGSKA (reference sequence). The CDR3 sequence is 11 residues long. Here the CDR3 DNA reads TGCAGATGGCGGCTACGTTCAGGGGCTTTCTTT. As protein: CRWRLRSGAFF.

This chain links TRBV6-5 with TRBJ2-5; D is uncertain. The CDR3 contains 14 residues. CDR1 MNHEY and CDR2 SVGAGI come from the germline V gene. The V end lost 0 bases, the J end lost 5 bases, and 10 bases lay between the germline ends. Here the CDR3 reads CASSYSPARETQYF. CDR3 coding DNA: TGTGCCAGCAGTTACTCCCCAGCTCGGGAGACCCAGTACTTC.

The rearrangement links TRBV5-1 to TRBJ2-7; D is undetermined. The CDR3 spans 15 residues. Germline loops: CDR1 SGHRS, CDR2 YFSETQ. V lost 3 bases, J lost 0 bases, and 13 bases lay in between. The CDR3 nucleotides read TGCGCCAGCAGCTCAGGTAAGGTAAACTCCTACGAGCAGTACTTC. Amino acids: CASSSGKVNSYEQYF. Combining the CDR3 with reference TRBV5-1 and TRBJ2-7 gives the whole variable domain KAGVTQTPRYLIKTRGQQVTLSCSPISGHRSVSWYQQTPGQGLQFLFEYFSETQRNKGNFPGRFSGRQFSNSRSEMNVSTLELGDSALYLCASSSGKVNSYEQYFGPGTRLTVT.

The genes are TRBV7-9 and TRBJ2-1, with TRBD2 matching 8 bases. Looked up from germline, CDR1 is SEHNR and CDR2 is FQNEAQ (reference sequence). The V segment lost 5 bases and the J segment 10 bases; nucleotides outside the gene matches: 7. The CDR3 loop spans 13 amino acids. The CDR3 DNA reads TGTGCCAGCAGCGCGCGGGGGGCAGAAGAGCAGTTCTTC. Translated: CASSARGAEEQFF.

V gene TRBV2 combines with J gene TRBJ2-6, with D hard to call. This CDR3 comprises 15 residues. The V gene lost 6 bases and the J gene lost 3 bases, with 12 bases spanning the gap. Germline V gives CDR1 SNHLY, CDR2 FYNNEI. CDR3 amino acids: CASSPRTHGANVLTF. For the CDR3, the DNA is TGTGCCAGCAGCCCCCGGACCCATGGGGCCAACGTCCTGACTTTC.

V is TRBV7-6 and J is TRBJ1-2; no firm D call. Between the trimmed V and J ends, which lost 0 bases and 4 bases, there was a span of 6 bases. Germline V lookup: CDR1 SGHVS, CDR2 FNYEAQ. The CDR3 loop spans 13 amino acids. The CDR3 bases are TGTGCCAGCAGCTTAGCGGTCAGCTATGGCTACACCTTC. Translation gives CASSLAVSYGYTF.

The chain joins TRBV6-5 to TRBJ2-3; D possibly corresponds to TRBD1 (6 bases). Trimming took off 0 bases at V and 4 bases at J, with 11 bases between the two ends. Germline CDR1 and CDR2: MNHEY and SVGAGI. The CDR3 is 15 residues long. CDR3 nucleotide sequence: TGTGCCAGCAGTTACTCAGGGGGTCGCGCAGATACGCAGTATTTT. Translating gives CASSYSGGRADTQYF.

CDR3 residues: CASSTSIQGVYIQYF. The CDR3 bases are TGCGCCAGCAGCACAAGTATCCAGGGGGTGTACATTCAGTACTTC. The gene calls are TRBV4-1 and TRBJ2-4; 7 bases fit TRBD1. The CDR3 consists of 15 residues. Germline assignment: CDR1 MGHRA and CDR2 YSYEKL. V lost 5 bases to trimming and J lost 8 bases; unmatched junction nucleotides: 12.

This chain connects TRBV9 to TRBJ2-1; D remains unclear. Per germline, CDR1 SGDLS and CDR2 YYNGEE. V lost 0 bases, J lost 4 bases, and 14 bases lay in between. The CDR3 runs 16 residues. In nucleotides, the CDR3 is TGTGCCAGCAGCGTAGAGGTCCGGAGCAGATACAATGAGCAGTTCTTC. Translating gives CASSVEVRSRYNEQFF.